The 8 T cell receptor beta chains below come from one sample, sequenced in a study of blood T cell repertoires in COVID-19. Clones were read by immunoSEQ multiplex PCR, and TCRdb kept only the in-frame ones, dropping some. The repertoire holds tens of thousands of clones, with about 90% as singletons. The sequencing sample was made of peripheral blood. These receptors all stem from a man between 50 and 59 years old with COVID-19, enrolled during active disease.

The rearrangement links TRBV6-6 to TRBJ2-1; 7 nucleotides align to TRBD1. CDR1 is MNHNY, CDR2 SVGAGI, per germline (reference sequence). CDR3 length: 16 residues. The junction had 9 bases not matched to a gene; V was cut back by 6 bases and J by 1 base. The CDR3 nucleotides are TGTGCCAGCAGAGAAAGGGACAGCGTTTCCTACAATGAGCAGTTCTTC. It translates to CASRERDSVSYNEQFF.

This clone was seen more than once but under ten times. This rearrangement joins TRBV27 to TRBJ1-2; D possibly corresponds to TRBD1 (5 bases). Germline values: CDR1 MNHEY, CDR2 SMNVEV (reference sequence). V was trimmed by 3 bases and J by 5 bases, leaving 16 bases between them. The CDR3 is 15 amino acids. CDR3 sequence: CASSLSQDPGYGYTF. The CDR3 nucleotides read TGTGCCAGCAGTTTGTCACAGGATCCCGGGTATGGCTACACCTTC.

The chain combines TRBV29-1 with TRBJ2-2; 11 nucleotides line up with TRBD1. V was clipped by 6 bases and J by 4 bases; unmatched bases: 7. The germline V gene encodes CDR1 SQVTM and CDR2 ANQGSEA. The CDR3 is made up of 15 amino acids. DNA for the CDR3: TGCAGCGTGGCGACCGGGACAGGGGGCACCGGGGAGCTGTTTTTT. It yields the protein CSVATGTGGTGELFF.

The CDR3 DNA is TGTGCCAGCTCCTACGGGACTAGCGGTTACAATGAGCAGTTCTTC. This translates into CASSYGTSGYNEQFF. V gene TRBV18 combines with J gene TRBJ2-1, with TRBD2 identical over 11 bases. Per the germline V gene, CDR1 is KGHSH and CDR2 is LQKENI. The J segment lost 4 bases and the V segment lost 6 bases, leaving 5 bases of the junction unmatched. The CDR3 consists of 15 residues.

This clone was picked up one time. V gene TRBV4-2 combines with J gene TRBJ2-2; weak D call: TRBD1 (6 bases). V lost 4 bases and J 6 bases, leaving 9 bases between the germline ends. The CDR3 loop spans 13 amino acids. Germline V gene lookup returns CDR1 LGHNA and CDR2 YNFKEQ. The CDR3 protein is CASSRDRSGELFF. CDR3 coding DNA: TGTGCCAGCAGCCGTGACAGGTCCGGGGAGCTGTTTTTT.

The rearrangement joins TRBV30 to TRBJ1-2; 8 nucleotides agree with TRBD1. The V gene end was trimmed by 3 bases and the J gene end by 9 bases; junction bases not matched to a gene: 6. This CDR3 has 12 amino acids. Germline values: CDR1 GTSNPN, CDR2 SVGIG (reference sequence). The CDR3 reads CAWRDRATSYTF. The CDR3 DNA reads TGTGCCTGGAGGGACAGGGCAACAAGCTACACCTTC.

The chain combines TRBV7-3 with TRBJ2-2, with 9 bases aligning to TRBD2. V lost 5 bases and J lost 6; bases outside the gene matches: 10. Germline values: CDR1 SGHTA, CDR2 FQGTGA. The CDR3 loop spans 16 amino acids. CDR3 sequence: CASSQAGGNLPGELFF. DNA for the CDR3: TGTGCCAGCAGCCAGGCGGGGGGGAACCTCCCCGGGGAGCTGTTTTTT.

The chain is built from TRBV12-3 or TRBV12-4 and TRBJ2-2; D gene uncertain. Trimming stripped 3 bases from V and 6 bases from J, with 8 bases between. This CDR3 is built from 13 residues. The CDR3: CASSLLGPGELFF. CDR3 nucleotide sequence: TGTGCCAGCAGTTTGTTGGGCCCCGGGGAGCTGTTTTTT.